Following are 7 T cell receptor beta chains from one sample sequenced in a study of T-cell reconstitution after alpha-beta-depleted transplantation in children. This sample's TCRbeta library carried unique molecular identifier barcodes. Each CDR3 protein is one row after TCRdb ran MiXCR on the PCR reads. The table has hundreds of thousands of distinct CDR3 sequences, more than 20% seen once. The sample was PBMCs, mostly from graft donor cells, taken 360 days after TCRalphabeta/CD19-depleted stem cell transplant. The receptors shown here come from a female patient under 10 years old who had a stem cell transplant for congenital amegakaryocytic thrombocytopenia, so the T cells may come from the graft donor.

The chain joins TRBV5-1 to TRBJ2-1; 8 nucleotides agree with TRBD2. Looked up from germline, CDR1 is SGHRS and CDR2 is YFSETQ. The CDR3 has 14 residues. The V and J ends lost 7 bases and 2 bases, in that order; junction bases with no gene match: 5. The CDR3 bases are TGCGCCAGCTCAAGCGGGGGAACCTACAATGAGCAGTTCTTC. It encodes CASSSGGTYNEQFF.

The chain has TRBV28 and TRBJ2-1, with 7 positions matching TRBD2. This CDR3 comprises 16 residues. Trimming took 6 bases from V and 3 from J; bases not matched to a gene: 11. Germline V lookup: CDR1 MDHEN, CDR2 SYDVKM. CDR3 sequence (DNA): TGTGCCAGCAGCACTATGGGACGGGGGGTCTACAATGAGCAGTTCTTC. Translated, it gives CASSTMGRGVYNEQFF.

This clonotype was counted a few times. This chain joins TRBV12-3 or TRBV12-4 and TRBJ1-6, with 8 bases identical to TRBD1. Unmatched junction bases numbered 13, after V lost 5 bases and J lost 10 bases. The CDR3 is made up of 16 amino acids. The CDR3 reads CASSPDRATRWSPLHF. CDR3 coding DNA: TGTGCCAGCAGTCCGGACAGGGCGACTCGGTGGTCACCCCTCCACTTT.

This chain connects TRBV5-1 to TRBJ1-1; TRBD1 agrees at 7 bases. The V gene end was trimmed by 5 bases and the J gene end by 5 bases; junction bases not matched to a gene: 9. Per germline, CDR1 SGHRS and CDR2 YFSETQ. There are 14 residues in the CDR3. The CDR3 here is CASRSTGEGTEAFF. For the CDR3, the DNA is TGCGCCAGCAGATCCACAGGGGAGGGAACTGAAGCTTTCTTT. Complete variable domain (other parts from reference TRBV5-1 and TRBJ1-1): KAGVTQTPRYLIKTRGQQVTLSCSPISGHRSVSWYQQTPGQGLQFLFEYFSETQRNKGNFPGRFSGRQFSNSRSEMNVSTLELGDSALYLCASRSTGEGTEAFFGQGTRLTVV.

This clonotype showed up many times. The chain joins TRBV4-1 to TRBJ1-3; 7 nucleotides match TRBD1. The germline V gene has CDR1 MGHRA and CDR2 YSYEKL. The V segment lost 7 bases and the J segment 5 bases; nucleotides outside the gene matches: 11. The CDR3 consists of 15 residues. Written as DNA, the CDR3 is TGCGCCAGCACCCTTCTTCCGACAGGGAGAAACACCATATATTTT. As protein: CASTLLPTGRNTIYF.

The genes are TRBV2 and TRBJ2-2; 8 nucleotides align to TRBD1. Germline CDR1 and CDR2: SNHLY and FYNNEI. The CDR3 has 15 amino acids. V shed 8 bases and J 1 base; nucleotides not matched to a gene: 6. This CDR3 is CASGDRGRNTGELFF. Written as DNA, the CDR3 is TGTGCCAGCGGAGACAGGGGCCGGAACACCGGGGAGCTGTTTTTT.

This clonotype was detected only a few times. V and J are TRBV5-1 and TRBJ2-1; TRBD2 matches 7 bases. With 1 base clipped from V and 0 bases from J, the junction kept 7 bases outside the gene matches. From germline, CDR1 is SGHRS and CDR2 YFSETQ. The CDR3 contains 17 residues. CDR3 in amino acids: CASSLPRGDYSYNEQFF. The CDR3 DNA follows: TGCGCCAGCAGCTTGCCCCGCGGGGACTACTCCTACAATGAGCAGTTCTTC.